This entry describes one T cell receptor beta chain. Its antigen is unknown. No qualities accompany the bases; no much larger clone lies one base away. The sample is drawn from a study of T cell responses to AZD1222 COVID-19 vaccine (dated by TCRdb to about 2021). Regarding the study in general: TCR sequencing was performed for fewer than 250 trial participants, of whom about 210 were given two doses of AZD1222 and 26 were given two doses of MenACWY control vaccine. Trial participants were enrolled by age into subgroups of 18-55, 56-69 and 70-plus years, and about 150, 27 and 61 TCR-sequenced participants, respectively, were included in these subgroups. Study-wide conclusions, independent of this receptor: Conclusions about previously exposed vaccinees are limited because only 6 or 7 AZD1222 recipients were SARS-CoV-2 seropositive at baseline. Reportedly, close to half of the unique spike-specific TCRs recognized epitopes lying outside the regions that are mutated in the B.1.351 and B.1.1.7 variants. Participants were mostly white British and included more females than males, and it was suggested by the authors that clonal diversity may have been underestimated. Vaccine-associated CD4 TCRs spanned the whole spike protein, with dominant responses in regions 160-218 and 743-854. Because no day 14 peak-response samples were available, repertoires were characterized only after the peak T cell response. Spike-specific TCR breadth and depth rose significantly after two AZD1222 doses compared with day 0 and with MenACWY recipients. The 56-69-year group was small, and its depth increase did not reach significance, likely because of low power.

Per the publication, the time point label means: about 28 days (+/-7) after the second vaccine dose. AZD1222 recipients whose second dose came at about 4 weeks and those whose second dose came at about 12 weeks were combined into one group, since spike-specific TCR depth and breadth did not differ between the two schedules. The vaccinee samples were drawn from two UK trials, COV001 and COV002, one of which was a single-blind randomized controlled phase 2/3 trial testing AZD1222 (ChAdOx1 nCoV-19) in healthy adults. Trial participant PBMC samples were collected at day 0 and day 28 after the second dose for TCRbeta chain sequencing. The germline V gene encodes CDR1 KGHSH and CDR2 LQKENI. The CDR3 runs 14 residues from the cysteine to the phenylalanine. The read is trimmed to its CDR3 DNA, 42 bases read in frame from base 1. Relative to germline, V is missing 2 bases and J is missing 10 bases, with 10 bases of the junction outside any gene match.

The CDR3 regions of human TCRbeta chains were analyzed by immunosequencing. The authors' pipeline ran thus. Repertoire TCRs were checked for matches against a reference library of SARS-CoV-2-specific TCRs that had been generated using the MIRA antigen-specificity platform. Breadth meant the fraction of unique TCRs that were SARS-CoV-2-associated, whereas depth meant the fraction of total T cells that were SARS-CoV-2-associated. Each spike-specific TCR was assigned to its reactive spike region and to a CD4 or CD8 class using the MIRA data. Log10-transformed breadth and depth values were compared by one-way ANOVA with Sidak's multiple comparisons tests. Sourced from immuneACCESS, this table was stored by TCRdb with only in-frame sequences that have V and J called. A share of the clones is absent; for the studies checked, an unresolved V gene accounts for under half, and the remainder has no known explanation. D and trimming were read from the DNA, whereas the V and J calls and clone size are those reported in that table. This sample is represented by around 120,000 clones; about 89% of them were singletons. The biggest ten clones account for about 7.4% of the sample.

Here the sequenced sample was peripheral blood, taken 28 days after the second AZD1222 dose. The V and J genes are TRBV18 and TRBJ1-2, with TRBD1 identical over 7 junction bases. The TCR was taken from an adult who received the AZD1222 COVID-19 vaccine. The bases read TGTGCCAGCTCACCAGGACAGGTGGAGGGTGACTACACCTTC. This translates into CASSPGQVEGDYTF.